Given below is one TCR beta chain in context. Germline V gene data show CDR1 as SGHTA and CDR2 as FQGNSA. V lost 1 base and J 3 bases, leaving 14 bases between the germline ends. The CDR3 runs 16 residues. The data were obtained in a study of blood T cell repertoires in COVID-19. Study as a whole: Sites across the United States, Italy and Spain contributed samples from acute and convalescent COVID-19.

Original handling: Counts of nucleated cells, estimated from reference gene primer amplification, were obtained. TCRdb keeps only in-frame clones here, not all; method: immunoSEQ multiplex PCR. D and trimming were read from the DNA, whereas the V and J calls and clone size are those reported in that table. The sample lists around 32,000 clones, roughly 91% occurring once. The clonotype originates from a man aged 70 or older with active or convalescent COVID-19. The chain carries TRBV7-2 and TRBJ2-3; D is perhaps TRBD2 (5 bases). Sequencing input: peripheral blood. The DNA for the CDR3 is TGTGCCAGCAGCTTAGAAACTAGGGTTGGAACAGATACGCAGTATTTT. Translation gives CASSLETRVGTDTQYF. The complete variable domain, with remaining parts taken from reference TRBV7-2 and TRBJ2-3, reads GAGVSQSPSNKVTEKGKDVELRCDPISGHTALYWYRQSLGQGLEFLIYFQGNSAPDKSGLPSDRFSAERTGGSVSTLTIQRTQQEDSAVYLCASSLETRVGTDTQYFGPGTRLTVL.